Below, 12 T cell receptor beta chains from the same sample are listed, as sequenced in a study of CD8 T cells in ankylosing spondylitis (dated by TCRdb to about 2017). Libraries were built with 5' RACE. The instrument given in TCRdb is Illumina HiSeq 2500. TCRdb reprocessing: public reads trimmed at Q25 with fastp, clones called with MiXCR, in-frame beta chains kept. When rows share a CDR3 protein, they turn into one entry using the most common DNA and genes. The sample profile shows 350,000 or so distinct CDR3 sequences; 11% of them were found once. The top ten hold roughly 9.5% of the sample. Specimen: blood, either unsorted or a sorted T cell fraction (not recorded which). The source is a female donor with ankylosing spondylitis or in good health (not recorded which).

This clonotype was seen many times. The chain has TRBV20-1 and TRBJ2-3; TRBD2 matches at 8 bases. The CDR3 is 15 residues long. Germline CDR1 is DFQATT and CDR2 is SNEGSKA (reference sequence). V gave up 5 bases and J gave up 4 bases; unmatched junction bases: 11. The CDR3: CSAYEGTRGADTQYF. CDR3 sequence (DNA): TGCAGTGCTTATGAGGGGACTAGGGGCGCAGATACGCAGTATTTT.

The chain employs TRBV7-8 and TRBJ2-2; 9 bases align to TRBD2. The CDR3 has 16 amino acids. Germline loops: CDR1 SGHVS, CDR2 FQNEAQ. V was pared by 3 bases and J by 7 bases, with 9 bases of the junction left unmatched. The CDR3 sequence: CASSFGSSGAHGELFF. In DNA form, the CDR3 reads TGTGCCAGCAGCTTCGGGTCTAGCGGGGCACACGGGGAGCTGTTTTTT.

This clonotype was seen repeatedly, ten times or more. This rearrangement joins TRBV5-1 to TRBJ2-3; D may correspond to TRBD1 or TRBD2 (5 bases each). The V gene's germline CDR1 is SGHRS and CDR2 YFSETQ. Trimming took off 4 bases at V and 1 base at J, with 19 bases between the two ends. The CDR3 has 17 residues. The CDR3 sequence is CASSPPGLGQGTDTQYF. CDR3 nucleotides: TGCGCCAGCAGCCCGCCTGGACTGGGGCAAGGCACAGATACGCAGTATTTT.

This clonotype was seen repeatedly, ten times or more. The rearrangement joins TRBV9 to TRBJ1-4; D is unclear. Germline V lookup: CDR1 SGDLS, CDR2 YYNGEE. CDR3 length: 13 residues. Trimming took 2 bases from V and 4 from J, leaving 6 bases between them. The CDR3 nucleotides are TGTGCCAGCAGCGTGAGATATAATGAAAAACTGTTTTTT. Its protein is CASSVRYNEKLFF.

Only a few counts were recorded for this clonotype. V usage is TRBV20-1 and J usage is TRBJ2-7, with TRBD1 as a possible D gene (6 bases). The CDR3 covers 13 residues. Trimming stripped 5 bases from V and 2 bases from J, with 13 bases between. Germline CDR1 reads DFQATT; CDR2 reads SNEGSKA (reference sequence). CDR3 protein: CSAPPQGTYEQYF. DNA of the CDR3: TGCAGTGCTCCTCCCCAGGGGACCTACGAGCAGTACTTC.

There are many counts of this clonotype. The V and J genes are TRBV20-1 and TRBJ2-2; the match to TRBD2 covers 10 bases. The junction had 2 bases not matched to a gene; V was cut back by 6 bases and J by 1 base. The CDR3 length is 14 residues. CDR1 is DFQATT, CDR2 SNEGSKA, per germline (reference sequence). The chain's CDR3 is CSAASGGNTGELFF. CDR3 in DNA: TGCAGTGCGGCTAGCGGGGGGAACACCGGGGAGCTGTTTTTT.

A few counts support this clonotype. CDR3: CASSIAGQVNNEQFF. The CDR3 DNA reads as TGTGCCAGTAGTATAGCGGGACAGGTCAACAATGAGCAGTTCTTC. The chain recombines TRBV19 with TRBJ2-1; the match to TRBD1 covers 8 bases. Looked up from germline, CDR1 is LNHDA and CDR2 is SQIVND (reference sequence). The CDR3 is 15 residues long. Losses at the gene ends were 1 base for V and 5 bases for J; bases not matched to a gene: 4.

The genes are TRBV7-7 and TRBJ2-5; a possible D gene is TRBD2 (5 bases). The CDR3 is 15 residues long. V was trimmed by 2 bases and J by 5 bases, leaving 15 bases between them. CDR1 is SSHAT, CDR2 FNYEAQ, per germline (reference sequence). CDR3 bases: TGTGCCAGCAGCTTAAGGTCCGGGAAGAGGGAGACCCAGTACTTC. Translating gives CASSLRSGKRETQYF. Full variable domain (outside the CDR3, taken from reference TRBV7-7 and TRBJ2-5): GAGVSQSPRYKVTKRGQDVTLRCDPISSHATLYWYQQALGQGPEFLTYFNYEAQPDKSGLPSDRFSAERPEGSISTLTIQRTEQRDSAMYRCASSLRSGKRETQYFGPGTRLLVL.

This clonotype was observed at least ten times. The chain is built from TRBV28 and TRBJ2-1, with D unresolved. This CDR3 contains 13 residues. Trimming took 7 bases from V and 2 from J, leaving 9 bases between them. Germline loops: CDR1 MDHEN, CDR2 SYDVKM. The CDR3 sequence: CASTSGPYNEQFF. CDR3 DNA sequence: TGTGCCAGCACTTCCGGGCCCTACAATGAGCAGTTCTTC.

This clonotype turned up a few times. The chain recombines TRBV20-1 with TRBJ2-7; D may be TRBD1 (6 bases). Trimming stripped 5 bases from V and 2 bases from J, with 19 bases between. Per germline, CDR1 DFQATT and CDR2 SNEGSKA (reference sequence). The CDR3 totals 15 residues. In nucleotides, the CDR3 is TGCAGTGCTCCCGAACCACAGGGAAGAGCCTACGAGCAGTACTTC. Residues: CSAPEPQGRAYEQYF.

This chain connects TRBV7-9 to TRBJ1-1, with D maybe TRBD1 (6 bases). CDR1 SEHNR and CDR2 FQNEAQ come from the germline V gene (reference sequence). This CDR3 contains 13 residues. The ends were cut back, 6 bases at V and 3 bases at J, with 11 bases in the middle. CDR3 nucleotide sequence: TGTGCCAGCAGGCCTCCAGGGGACACTGAAGCTTTCTTT. This translates into CASRPPGDTEAFF.

CDR3 loop: CAWRRTWTGYNYGYTF. In DNA form, the CDR3 reads TGTGCCTGGAGGAGGACATGGACTGGGTATAACTATGGCTACACCTTC. The chain recombines TRBV30 with TRBJ1-2, with D possibly TRBD1 on 5 matching bases. CDR1 GTSNPN and CDR2 SVGIG come from the germline V gene (reference sequence). This CDR3 has 16 residues. Trimming took 3 bases from V and 1 from J, leaving 18 bases between them. Supplemented by reference TRBV30 and TRBJ1-2, the full variable domain reads SQTIHQWPATLVQPVGSPLSLECTVEGTSNPNLYWYRQAAGRGLQLLFYSVGIGQISSEVPQNLSASRPQDRQFILSSKKLLLSDSGFYLCAWRRTWTGYNYGYTFGSGTRLTVV.